This T cell receptor beta chain is from a study of human T cells and chemical hapten exposure (dated by TCRdb to the early 2020s). For context, the study as a whole: For sensitization, 2% DPC in acetone was applied to a 2 cm by 2 cm area of upper inner arm skin. Weekly therapeutic DPC doses were additionally applied to the scalp of patients throughout the roughly 23-week study period. Patch tests used Finn chambers with 0.01% DPC on the upper back, scored after 6 days by International Contact Dermatitis Research Group standards. The mostly female patient cohort included alopecia areata with under or over 50% scalp involvement, alopecia totalis and alopecia universalis. Libraries were combined into a pool for sequencing, and differences in TCR yield between samples came mainly from small differences in library volumes within the pool. This study followed changes in the peripheral blood TCR repertoire in vivo during primary and secondary sensitization of alopecia patients to the hapten diphenylcyclopropenone (DPC). Blood was sampled from patients pre-sensitization (week 0) and at 2, 6 and about 24 weeks after DPC sensitization. For TCR sequencing, blood came from 25 to 35 alopecia patients at anywhere from one to four time points (pre-sensitization, 2, 6 and 24 weeks).

The CDR3, cysteine through phenylalanine, is 14 amino acids long. Only CDR3 DNA is held: 42 bases, read in frame from base 1. V sheds 6 bases and J sheds 0 bases, leaving 11 bases between their ends. CDR1 and CDR2, per the germline V gene (reference sequence), are MNHNY and SVGAGI. Based on its abundance in the sample, this clonotype is medium-sized (0.01 to 0.1%). Its antigen specificity is not known. Base-call qualities are not available, and no considerably larger clone is one nucleotide away. Libraries were built with RACE. The data were produced on a NextSeq 500. During library preparation, unique molecular identifiers were attached to individual cDNA molecules so that TCRs could be counted quantitatively and reproducibly. From each blood RNA sample, both TCR alpha and TCR beta chains were sequenced. On the authors' methods: Samples had a median of about 90,000 TCRs, with a range from about 23,224 to 750,000. V, J and CDR3 annotation of the TCR reads was carried out using the Decombinator software suite. For PS versus PT1 abundance plots, all samples were subsampled to the same number of TCRs (28,000). TCRs were defined as expanded if absent before sensitization and observed at least eight times at the 2-week time point. TCRdb applied fastp at Q25 and MiXCR to the public reads, then kept only in-frame beta chains. Rows merge per CDR3 protein into single entries with the most common DNA and genes. It is TCRdb's table, rather than the study itself, that gives the V and J calls and clone size. This sample is represented by 45,000 to 60,000 distinct CDR3 sequences; under 15% of them were singletons. The ten largest make up 2.4% of the sample.

The label giving this sample's time point can be read as: patch test 3, about 24 weeks after DPC sensitization. Per the publication, the treatment or condition label means: therapeutic diphenylcyclopropenone sensitization with weekly scalp DPC. At each patch-test visit, blood was drawn before the patch test was applied. To be eligible, patients had to be aged 18 to 70, diagnosed with alopecia and judged suitable for DPC therapy, while pregnant patients were excluded. Unfractionated whole blood was collected in Tempus Blood RNA tubes, and total RNA was extracted from that blood. The full study reports these points: Repeated subsampling changed both the strength of the expansion versus patch-test correlation and the threshold at which that correlation became significant. Significantly more large CDR3 similarity clusters were formed by expanded TCRs than by pre-sensitization or healthy control sets, consistent with antigen-driven responses. All patients had alopecia, a presumed autoimmune disease, so their immune response might differ from that of healthy individuals. The number of TCRs above 1 in 1000 frequency did not change with DPC sensitization; there was no evidence of global repertoire structure alterations. Patch test score correlated positively with the number of PT1 expanded TCRs, reaching significance at thresholds 8, 16 and 32 but not at 4.

Recombination connected TRBV6-6 to TRBJ1-1; possibly the D gene is TRBD1, per 6 matching bases. The sample in question was whole blood, obtained in connection with sensitization to the hapten diphenylcyclopropenone (DPC). The clonotype was recovered from a man younger than 40 with alopecia areata. Some clones in this sample may be carry-over from other donors' samples. CDR3 loop: CASSTGHLNTEAFF. The DNA is TGTGCCAGCAGCACGGGACACTTGAACACTGAAGCTTTCTTT.